A selection of T cell receptor beta chains follows, all from one sample in a study of T cells after yellow fever vaccination. In TCRdb, the 5' RACE reads were re-called with MiXCR into one record per CDR3 protein. The sample shows about 580,000 distinct CDR3 sequences, about a sixth of them seen only once. The material sequenced was PBMCs, taken 5 days after the first yellow fever vaccination. The origin of the receptors is a man aged 18 to 35 who received the YFV17D yellow fever vaccine. The CDR3 runs from the conserved cysteine through the conserved F or W. The D gene is left open where the match is weak.

J: TRBJ1-1
V: TRBV5-1
D: -
CDR3: CASSLAAGGRSTEAFF

J: TRBJ2-2
V: TRBV5-6
D: -
CDR3: CASSLQVGYTGELFF

J: TRBJ2-1
V: TRBV7-9
D: TRBD2
CDR3: CASSFGGTGEQFF

J: TRBJ2-7
V: TRBV9
D: -
CDR3: CASSPGGPTYEQYF

J: TRBJ1-6
V: TRBV20-1
D: -
CDR3: CSAIYGSSPLHF

J: TRBJ2-7
V: TRBV6-2/TRBV6-3
D: TRBD1
CDR3: CASRGTGGNEQYF

J: TRBJ1-2
V: TRBV6-5
D: -
CDR3: CASSSTTRGYTF

J: TRBJ2-3
V: TRBV24-1
D: TRBD1
CDR3: CATSDFGTGGGDTQYF

J: TRBJ1-2
V: TRBV7-2
D: -
CDR3: CASSSGTNYGYTF

J: TRBJ1-5
V: TRBV7-2
D: TRBD1
CDR3: CASSSVVIQGNQPQHF

J: TRBJ1-1
V: TRBV7-2
D: TRBD1
CDR3: CASSRLVPGGNTEAFF

J: TRBJ1-2
V: TRBV12-3/TRBV12-4
D: -
CDR3: CASRFRHPGGGYTF

J: TRBJ2-7
V: TRBV5-1
D: -
CDR3: CASSGGGVWSYEQYF

J: TRBJ1-3
V: TRBV29-1
D: -
CDR3: CSTTLGNTIYF

J: TRBJ2-5
V: TRBV18
D: -
CDR3: CASSSNRGYETQYF

J: TRBJ1-5
V: TRBV5-1
D: -
CDR3: CASSSGTPNQPQHF

J: TRBJ1-1
V: TRBV5-1
D: -
CDR3: CASSFAAGTQINTEAFF

J: TRBJ1-1
V: TRBV28
D: -
CDR3: CASRGTAGTEAFF

J: TRBJ2-6
V: TRBV7-3
D: -
CDR3: CASALAGANVLTF

J: TRBJ2-1
V: TRBV27
D: -
CDR3: CASSLPRHLALFF

J: TRBJ1-1
V: TRBV29-1
D: -
CDR3: CSVEAQGSGTEAFF

J: TRBJ2-7
V: TRBV10-2
D: -
CDR3: CASSDGYEQYF

J: TRBJ1-4
V: TRBV27
D: -
CDR3: CASSSLFRMNEKLFF

J: TRBJ1-3
V: TRBV7-9
D: -
CDR3: CASSRGTGPPGNTIYF

J: TRBJ2-3
V: TRBV5-1
D: TRBD2
CDR3: CASSLALGLAGDTDTQYF

J: TRBJ2-3
V: TRBV7-3
D: TRBD1
CDR3: CASSPYGQGSFGDTQYF

J: TRBJ1-3
V: TRBV2
D: -
CDR3: CASRSGGVGNTIYF

J: TRBJ2-5
V: TRBV7-3
D: -
CDR3: CASSLLHRETQYF

J: TRBJ2-1
V: TRBV18
D: TRBD2
CDR3: CASSQTSGGAKNEQFF

J: TRBJ1-5
V: TRBV27
D: -
CDR3: CASRGYRGNQPQHF

J: TRBJ1-5
V: TRBV2
D: -
CDR3: CASSVRIVAAPQHF

J: TRBJ1-3
V: TRBV5-1
D: -
CDR3: CASTADSGNTIYF

J: TRBJ2-7
V: TRBV15
D: TRBD2
CDR3: CATSRELAGGKQYEQYF

J: TRBJ2-5
V: TRBV6-1
D: -
CDR3: CASSRYAMRETQYF

J: TRBJ2-2
V: TRBV13
D: TRBD2
CDR3: CASSPGPRRGENTGELFF

J: TRBJ2-2
V: TRBV18
D: -
CDR3: CASSPEGTRTGELFF

J: TRBJ1-1
V: TRBV5-6
D: -
CDR3: CASREKGLRMNTEAFF

J: TRBJ2-7
V: TRBV11-2
D: TRBD1
CDR3: CASSVRDRSSYEQYF

J: TRBJ2-1
V: TRBV21-1
D: -
CDR3: CASSKVRLPEQFF

J: TRBJ1-2
V: TRBV6-2/TRBV6-3
D: -
CDR3: CAIPQGNGYTF

J: TRBJ2-1
V: TRBV6-5
D: TRBD2
CDR3: CASSYSMIGGTYNEQFF

J: TRBJ2-5
V: TRBV6-2/TRBV6-3
D: -
CDR3: CATISYPGRGETQYF

J: TRBJ2-1
V: TRBV2
D: -
CDR3: CASRPGSSWGNEQFF

J: TRBJ1-4
V: TRBV21-1
D: -
CDR3: CASSKADRSNEKLFF

J: TRBJ2-4
V: TRBV24-1
D: -
CDR3: CATSVGNIQYF

J: TRBJ2-3
V: TRBV6-2/TRBV6-3
D: -
CDR3: CAGGDTGLDTQYF

J: TRBJ2-7
V: TRBV7-3
D: TRBD2
CDR3: CASSLMGGTYEQYF

J: TRBJ1-5
V: TRBV5-1
D: -
CDR3: CAREQTESSNQPQHF

J: TRBJ2-1
V: TRBV6-2/TRBV6-3
D: TRBD2
CDR3: CASSSPVAGGDYNEQFF

J: TRBJ2-5
V: TRBV11-2
D: -
CDR3: CASSPDGFETQYF

J: TRBJ2-5
V: TRBV18
D: -
CDR3: CASSPPGAMETQYF

J: TRBJ1-6
V: TRBV19
D: -
CDR3: CASSMENSPLHF

J: TRBJ1-1
V: TRBV12-3/TRBV12-4
D: TRBD1
CDR3: CASRIQGTANTEAFF

J: TRBJ2-7
V: TRBV6-2/TRBV6-3
D: TRBD1
CDR3: CASRGTADEQYF

J: TRBJ2-4
V: TRBV9
D: TRBD2
CDR3: CASSERGGNIQYF

J: TRBJ2-3
V: TRBV7-9
D: -
CDR3: CASSLGSGRTDTQYF

J: TRBJ1-6
V: TRBV20-1
D: -
CDR3: CSARGTNNSPLHF

J: TRBJ2-5
V: TRBV4-1
D: -
CDR3: CASSQAPGQETQYF

J: TRBJ1-5
V: TRBV5-6
D: -
CDR3: CASSFARAQPQHF